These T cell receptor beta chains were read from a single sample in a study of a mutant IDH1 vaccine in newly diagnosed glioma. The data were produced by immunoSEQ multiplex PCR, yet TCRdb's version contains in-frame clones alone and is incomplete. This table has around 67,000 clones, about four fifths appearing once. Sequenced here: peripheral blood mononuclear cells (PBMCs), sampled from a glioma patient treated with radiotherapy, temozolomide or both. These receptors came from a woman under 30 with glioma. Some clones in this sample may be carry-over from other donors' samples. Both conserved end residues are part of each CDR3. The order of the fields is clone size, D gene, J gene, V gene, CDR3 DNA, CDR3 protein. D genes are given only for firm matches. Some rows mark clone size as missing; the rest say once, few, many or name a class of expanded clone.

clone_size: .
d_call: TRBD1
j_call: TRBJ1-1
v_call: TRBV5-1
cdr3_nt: TGCGCCAGCAGCTTGGAAGGGGGCAGGAAGAACACTGAAGCTTTCTTT
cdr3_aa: CASSLEGGRKNTEAFF

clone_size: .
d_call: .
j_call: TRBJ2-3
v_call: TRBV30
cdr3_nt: TGTGCCTGGGAAACAGGGCCTGTAACAGATACGCAGTATTTT
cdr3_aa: CAWETGPVTDTQYF

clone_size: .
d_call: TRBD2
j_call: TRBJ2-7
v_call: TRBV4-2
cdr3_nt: TGTGCCAGCAGCCTTAGCGGGAGGATGCCCTACGAGCAGTACTTC
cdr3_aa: CASSLSGRMPYEQYF

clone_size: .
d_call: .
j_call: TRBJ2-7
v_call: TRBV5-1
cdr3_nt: TGCGCCAGCAGCTTGGCCGGACTAAGTAGGGAGCAGTACTTC
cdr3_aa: CASSLAGLSREQYF

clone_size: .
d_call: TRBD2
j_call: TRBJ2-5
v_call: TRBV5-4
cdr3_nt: TGTGCCAGCAGTCCTCTAGCGGGAGTACAAGAGACCCAGTACTTC
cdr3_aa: CASSPLAGVQETQYF

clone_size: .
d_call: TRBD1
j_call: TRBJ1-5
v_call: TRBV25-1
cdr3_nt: TGTGCCAGCAGTGACCCAGGGGGACAGCCCCAGCATTTT
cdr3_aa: CASSDPGGQPQHF

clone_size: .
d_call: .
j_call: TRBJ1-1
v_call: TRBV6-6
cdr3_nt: TGTGCCAGCAGTTATGGGGAAGGGCTATACACTGAAGCTTTCTTT
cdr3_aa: CASSYGEGLYTEAFF

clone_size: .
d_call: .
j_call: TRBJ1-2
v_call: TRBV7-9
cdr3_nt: TGTGCCAGCAGCTTAGATAACAGGAACTATGGCTACACCTTC
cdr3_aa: CASSLDNRNYGYTF

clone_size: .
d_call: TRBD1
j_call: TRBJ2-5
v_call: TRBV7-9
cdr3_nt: TGTGCCAGCAGCTTAGGGGGACAGCAAGAGACCCAGTACTTC
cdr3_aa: CASSLGGQQETQYF

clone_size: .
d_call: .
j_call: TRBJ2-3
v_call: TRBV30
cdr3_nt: TGTGCCTGGGGGGGAGGCCTGGATACGCAGTATTTT
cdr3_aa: CAWGGGLDTQYF

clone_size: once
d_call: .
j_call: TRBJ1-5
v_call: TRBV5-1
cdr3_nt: TGCGCCAGCAGCGTAGGGCCGACGGGTCAGCCCCAGCATTTT
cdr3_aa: CASSVGPTGQPQHF

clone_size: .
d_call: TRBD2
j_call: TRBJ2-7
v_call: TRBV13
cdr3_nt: TGTGCCAGCAGCCCTGGGACTAGCGGGGGGACTAGGGAGCAGTACTTC
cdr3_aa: CASSPGTSGGTREQYF

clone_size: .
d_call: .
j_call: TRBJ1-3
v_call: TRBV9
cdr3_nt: TGTGCCAGCGCAGGGAACACCATATATTTT
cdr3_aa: CASAGNTIYF

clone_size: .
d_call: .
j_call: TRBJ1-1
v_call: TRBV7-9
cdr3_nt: TGTGCCAGCAGCTTATCCGGGGGGCGAGAGGTGGCTGAAGCTTTCTTT
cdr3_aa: CASSLSGGREVAEAFF

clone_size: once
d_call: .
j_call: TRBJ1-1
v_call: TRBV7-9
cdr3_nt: TGTGCCAGCAGCCGAGGGGGGAATGAAGCTTTCTTT
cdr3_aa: CASSRGGNEAFF

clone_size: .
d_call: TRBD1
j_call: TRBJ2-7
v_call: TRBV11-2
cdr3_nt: TGTGCCAGCAGCTTAAGGGACAGACCCTACGAGCAGTACTTC
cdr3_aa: CASSLRDRPYEQYF

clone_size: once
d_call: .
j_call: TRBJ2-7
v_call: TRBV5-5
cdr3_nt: TGTGCCAGCAGCTTGAGAGGACAGCGATACGAGCAGTACTTC
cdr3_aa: CASSLRGQRYEQYF

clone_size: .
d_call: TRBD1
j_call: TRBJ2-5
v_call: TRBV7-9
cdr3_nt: TGTGCCAGCAGCCCCTGGGGCGACAGGGCGGAGACCCAGTACTTC
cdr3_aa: CASSPWGDRAETQYF

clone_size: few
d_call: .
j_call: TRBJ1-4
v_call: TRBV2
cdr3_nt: TGTGCCAGCAGTGAATCAGGGGTTAATGAAAAACTGTTTTTT
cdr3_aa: CASSESGVNEKLFF

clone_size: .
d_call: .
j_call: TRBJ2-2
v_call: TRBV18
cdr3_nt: TGTGCCAGCTCACCAACGACAGAGGGCGGGGAGCTGTTTTTT
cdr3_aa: CASSPTTEGGELFF

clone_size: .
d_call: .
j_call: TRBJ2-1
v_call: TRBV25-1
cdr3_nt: TGTGCCAGCGGAGGGGGAGTTGACATGGACAGCCTCTACAATGAGCAGTTCTTC
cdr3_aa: CASGGGVDMDSLYNEQFF

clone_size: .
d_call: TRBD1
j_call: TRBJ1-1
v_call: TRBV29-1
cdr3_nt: TGCAGCGTCAAGACAGGGGGAGACACTGAAGCTTTCTTT
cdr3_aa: CSVKTGGDTEAFF

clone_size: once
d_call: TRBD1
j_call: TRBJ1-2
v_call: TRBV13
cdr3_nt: TGTGCCAGCAGACCAGGGGGGCGAGGAGTTTTCACCTTTAGCTACACCTTC
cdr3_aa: CASRPGGRGVFTFSYTF

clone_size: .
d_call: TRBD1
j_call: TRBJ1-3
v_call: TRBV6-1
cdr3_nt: TGTGCCAGCAGACAAGCGGGACAGATCTTAAACACCATATATTTT
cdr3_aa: CASRQAGQILNTIYF

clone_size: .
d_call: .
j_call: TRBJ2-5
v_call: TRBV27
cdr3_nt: TGTGCCAGCAGTTTACGGGGCCCTCGAGAGACCCAGTACTTC
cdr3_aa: CASSLRGPRETQYF

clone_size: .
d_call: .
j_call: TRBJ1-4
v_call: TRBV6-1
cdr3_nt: TGTGCCAGCAGGCGGGGGAAAACTAATGAAAAACTGTTTTTT
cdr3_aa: CASRRGKTNEKLFF